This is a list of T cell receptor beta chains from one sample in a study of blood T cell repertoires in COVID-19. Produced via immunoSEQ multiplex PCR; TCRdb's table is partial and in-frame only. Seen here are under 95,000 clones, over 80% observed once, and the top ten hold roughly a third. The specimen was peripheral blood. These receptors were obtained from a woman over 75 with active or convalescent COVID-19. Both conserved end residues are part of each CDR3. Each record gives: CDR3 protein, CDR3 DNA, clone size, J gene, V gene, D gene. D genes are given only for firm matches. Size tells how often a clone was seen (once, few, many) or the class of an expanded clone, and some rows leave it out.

CASSSYNEQFF TGTGCCAGCAGCTCTTACAATGAGCAGTTCTTC - TRBJ2-1 TRBV13 -
CASSSGLFNQPQHF TGTGCCAGCAGTTCGGGACTGTTCAATCAGCCCCAGCATTTT - TRBJ1-5 TRBV27 -
CASSWQGGSYGYTF TGTGCCAGTAGTTGGCAGGGCGGTTCCTATGGCTACACCTTC - TRBJ1-2 TRBV19 -
CASSPQGAYYGYTF TGCGCCAGCAGCCCGCAGGGGGCATACTATGGCTACACCTTC - TRBJ1-2 TRBV5-1 TRBD1
CASSSKTREQGTEAFF TGTGCCAGCAGCTCAAAGACAAGGGAACAGGGCACTGAAGCTTTCTTT few TRBJ1-1 TRBV5-8 -
CATEWRARVSYEQYF TGTGCCACCGAGTGGAGGGCTAGAGTCTCCTACGAGCAGTACTTC once TRBJ2-7 TRBV6-5 -
CASSVGQGQFF TGTGCCAGCAGTGTTGGACAGGGACAGTTCTTC - TRBJ2-1 TRBV2 TRBD1
CASSQGPASGRYSDEQFF TGTGCCAGCAGCCAAGGTCCGGCTAGCGGGAGGTATTCTGATGAGCAGTTCTTC - TRBJ2-1 TRBV14 TRBD2
CATSDVQGFQETQYF TGTGCCACCAGTGACGTACAGGGGTTCCAAGAGACCCAGTACTTC - TRBJ2-5 TRBV24-1 TRBD1
CASSSRYSPDTQYF TGTGCCAGCAGCTCCCGATACTCCCCAGATACGCAGTATTTT few TRBJ2-3 TRBV9 -
CASSIGHIMDTEAFF TGTGCCAGTAGTATTGGACATATAATGGACACTGAAGCTTTCTTT - TRBJ1-1 TRBV19 -
CASSLRQANTGELFF TGTGCCAGCAGCCTCCGACAGGCGAACACCGGGGAGCTGTTTTTT once TRBJ2-2 TRBV3-1/TRBV3-2 -
CASSAGTGISGANVLTF TGCGCCAGCAGCGCAGGGACAGGGATTTCTGGGGCCAACGTCCTGACTTTC - TRBJ2-6 TRBV5-1 TRBD1
CASSPHGGVDYGYTF TGTGCCAGCAGTCCGCACGGAGGGGTCGACTATGGCTACACCTTC - TRBJ1-2 TRBV28 -
CASSTGTGTTGELFF TGCGCCAGCAGCACCGGGACAGGAACTACCGGGGAGCTGTTTTTT - TRBJ2-2 TRBV5-1 TRBD1
CASSYRTANYGYTF TGTGCCAGCAGTTACAGAACAGCAAACTATGGCTACACCTTC - TRBJ1-2 TRBV6-5 -
CASSQQTGTRYGYTF TGTGCCAGTAGTCAACAAACAGGAACTCGGTATGGCTACACCTTC - TRBJ1-2 TRBV19 -